This T cell receptor beta chain is drawn from a study of blood T cells in healthy people across ages. Then a second PCR, running roughly 7 to 12 cycles, was carried out with a sample-barcoded 5' primer and a J-beta primer mix. TCRdb recomputed calls from the 5' RACE reads with MiXCR, one row per CDR3 protein. The table records a few hundred thousand distinct CDR3 sequences, approximately 52% of them present only once. CDR3 length: 14 amino acids. Germline loops: CDR1 SGHTA, CDR2 FQGNSA. V was pared by 5 bases and J by 8 bases, with 8 bases of the junction left unmatched. This clonotype originated in a man in his fifties or sixties in good health. The rearrangement uses TRBV7-2 and TRBJ2-1, with TRBD1 identical over 8 bases. Sequencing used blood. The CDR3 loop is CASSPRTGSDEQFF. The CDR3 DNA follows: TGTGCCAGCAGCCCCAGGACAGGGTCCGATGAGCAGTTCTTC.